These T cell receptor beta chains were read from a single sample in a study of cytomegalovirus exposure and HLA in healthy donors. Profiled with immunoSEQ multiplex PCR; TCRdb holds only in-frame clones, not every one. The repertoire holds 200,000 to 250,000 clones, with approximately 80% as singletons. Specimen: PBMCs. These receptors all come from a woman in her thirties in good health and CMV-seropositive. Both conserved end residues are part of each CDR3.

CDR3aa: CASSRDGNEKLFF; v_gene: TRBV18; j_gene: TRBJ1-4
CDR3aa: CASSFAGGQPQHF; v_gene: TRBV13; j_gene: TRBJ1-5
CDR3aa: CSVDRYGDPDNEQFF; v_gene: TRBV29-1; j_gene: TRBJ2-1
CDR3aa: CSVSGLGYYSYGYTF; v_gene: TRBV29-1; j_gene: TRBJ1-2
CDR3aa: CASRAGDRGLANEKLFF; v_gene: TRBV4-1; j_gene: TRBJ1-4
CDR3aa: CASSLNRAHAGELFF; v_gene: TRBV5-6; j_gene: TRBJ2-2
CDR3aa: CASSMGAGPNQPQHF; v_gene: TRBV19; j_gene: TRBJ1-5
CDR3aa: CASSFSGLEQFF; v_gene: TRBV27; j_gene: TRBJ2-1
CDR3aa: CSAGTGSYEQYF; v_gene: TRBV29-1; j_gene: TRBJ2-7
CDR3aa: CASSWHRGQEGEQYF; v_gene: TRBV11-2; j_gene: TRBJ2-7
CDR3aa: CASNSLAGVLETQYF; v_gene: TRBV6-6; j_gene: TRBJ2-5
CDR3aa: CASSEGTSGRDEQYF; v_gene: TRBV9; j_gene: TRBJ2-7
CDR3aa: CASSSGQGAVRASYEQYF; v_gene: TRBV11-3; j_gene: TRBJ2-7
CDR3aa: CASSSPGTLKTYEQYF; v_gene: TRBV7-8; j_gene: TRBJ2-7
CDR3aa: CATSKGYTGEQYF; v_gene: TRBV27; j_gene: TRBJ2-7
CDR3aa: CASRQGFTEAFF; v_gene: TRBV25-1; j_gene: TRBJ1-1
CDR3aa: CASSLRGPSYEQYF; v_gene: TRBV13; j_gene: TRBJ2-7
CDR3aa: CASSLDGPADTIYF; v_gene: TRBV11-3; j_gene: TRBJ1-3
CDR3aa: CATDPSISQYF; v_gene: TRBV6-1; j_gene: TRBJ2-3
CDR3aa: CAIKEDRRTNQPQHF; v_gene: TRBV10-3; j_gene: TRBJ1-5
CDR3aa: CSVEPGRGEQYF; v_gene: TRBV29-1; j_gene: TRBJ2-7
CDR3aa: CASSYDRNQPQHF; v_gene: TRBV6-6; j_gene: TRBJ1-5
CDR3aa: CASSIDHGGQRGDTQYF; v_gene: TRBV19; j_gene: TRBJ2-3
CDR3aa: CASSEAPSTYEQYF; v_gene: TRBV6-1; j_gene: TRBJ2-7
CDR3aa: CASSIGDQPQHF; v_gene: TRBV9; j_gene: TRBJ1-5
CDR3aa: CASSVSPANYNEQFF; v_gene: TRBV9; j_gene: TRBJ2-1
CDR3aa: CACIDTNTEAFF; v_gene: TRBV30; j_gene: TRBJ1-1
CDR3aa: CASSPTASGSYNEQFF; v_gene: TRBV5-1; j_gene: TRBJ2-1
CDR3aa: CASSLPRDLGELFF; v_gene: TRBV5-1; j_gene: TRBJ2-2
CDR3aa: CASRRQGDTGELFF; v_gene: TRBV27; j_gene: TRBJ2-2
CDR3aa: CASSLTGGPGNTIYF; v_gene: TRBV27; j_gene: TRBJ1-3
CDR3aa: CAISEPRRGTEAFF; v_gene: TRBV10-3; j_gene: TRBJ1-1
CDR3aa: CASSFGGSDATQYF; v_gene: TRBV7-3; j_gene: TRBJ2-3
CDR3aa: CASSQTSGVYNEQFF; v_gene: TRBV9; j_gene: TRBJ2-1
CDR3aa: CASSVDDRNYGYTF; v_gene: TRBV9; j_gene: TRBJ1-2
CDR3aa: CASTAKVNEQFF; v_gene: TRBV11-2; j_gene: TRBJ2-1
CDR3aa: CASSGLVAGSETQYF; v_gene: TRBV19; j_gene: TRBJ2-5
CDR3aa: CASSSDRSNEQFF; v_gene: TRBV7-3; j_gene: TRBJ2-1
CDR3aa: CASSLSGGGEQFF; v_gene: TRBV6-5; j_gene: TRBJ2-1
CDR3aa: CASSVGASMNTEAFF; v_gene: TRBV9; j_gene: TRBJ1-1
CDR3aa: CASSEPGAEQFF; v_gene: TRBV2; j_gene: TRBJ2-1